The 23 T cell receptor beta chains presented below share a single source sample, sequenced in a study of control samples from healthy donors and cancer patients (dated by TCRdb to the early 2020s). The method was the immunoSEQ multiplex PCR assay. TCRdb took this table from immuneACCESS and kept in-frame rearrangements with V and J called. Such tables lack part of the clones; where checked against another copy, unresolved V genes explain under half of the gap, and the rest is unexplained. This sample lists 110,000 to 150,000 clones; approximately 94% were detected once. Over 10% of the sample is in the top ten clones. The sample taken for sequencing was blood. The origin of the receptors is a man in his forties in good health.

The rearrangement links TRBV19 to TRBJ1-2; no definite D call. V was shortened by 7 bases and J by 14 bases, with 23 bases between the two germline ends. Per germline, CDR1 LNHDA and CDR2 SQIVND (reference sequence). CDR3 length: 13 residues. CDR3 protein: CASTKQGSPGLTF. The CDR3 nucleotides read TGTGCCAGTACCAAACAAGGGAGTCCCGGCCTAACCTTC.

The table lists this clone with a few counts. The chain couples TRBV6-9 to TRBJ2-3; 8 nucleotides agree with TRBD2. Per the germline V gene, CDR1 is MNHGY and CDR2 is SVAAGI. CDR3 length equals 18 residues. V lost 5 bases to trimming and J lost 5 bases; unmatched junction nucleotides: 18. Written as DNA, the CDR3 is TGTGCCAGCAGTCCTACCGTGAGCCGGGGGGGGCCTGAAGATACGCAGTATTTT. Protein product: CASSPTVSRGGPEDTQYF.

The CDR3 DNA is TGTGCCAGCAGTTCCCTCAGCGGGAGTGACTACGAGCAGTACTTC. Translation: CASSSLSGSDYEQYF. The chain has TRBV6-5 and TRBJ2-7, with 8 bases aligning to TRBD2. Germline CDR1 reads MNHEY; CDR2 reads SVGAGI. CDR3 size: 15 residues. The junction had 8 bases not matched to a gene; V was cut back by 4 bases and J by 3 bases.

V is TRBV27 and J is TRBJ2-7, with D tentatively TRBD1 (5 bases). The CDR3 is made up of 14 amino acids. V was trimmed by 3 bases and J by 5 bases, leaving 14 bases between them. CDR1 is MNHEY and CDR2 is SMNVEV in the germline V gene (reference sequence). CDR3 DNA sequence: TGTGCCAGCAGTTTCTCAGGGCCAAAGAACGAGCAGTACTTC. Protein: CASSFSGPKNEQYF.

This chain connects TRBV11-2 to TRBJ1-4; no clear D gene. This CDR3 contains 15 residues. V was shortened by 2 bases and J by 4 bases, with 11 bases between the two germline ends. Germline V gives CDR1 SGHAT, CDR2 FQNNGV. CDR3 loop: CASSLWGSVNEKLFF. Written as DNA, the CDR3 is TGTGCCAGCAGCTTATGGGGTTCGGTTAATGAAAAACTGTTTTTT.

V gene TRBV11-2 combines with J gene TRBJ2-3, with a weak D call TRBD1 (5 bases). The CDR3 is made up of 15 amino acids. Germline values: CDR1 SGHAT, CDR2 FQNNGV. Trimming left V 3 bases short and J 0 bases short, with 10 bases between. The CDR3, as DNA: TGTGCCAGCAGCTTTCAGGGATCTAGCACAGATACGCAGTATTTT. Protein product: CASSFQGSSTDTQYF.

The V call is TRBV2, the J call TRBJ1-3; unclear D gene. V was trimmed by 8 bases and J by 3 bases, leaving 8 bases between them. The germline CDR1 and CDR2 sequences are SNHLY and FYNNEI. This CDR3 region has 12 residues. The CDR3 loop reads CASGIRGNTIYF. CDR3 nucleotide sequence: TGTGCCAGCGGAATACGTGGAAACACCATATATTTT.

This chain uses TRBV6-5 with TRBJ1-5; possibly TRBD1 for D (6 bases). The germline V and J ends were trimmed by 0 bases and 9 bases, with 18 bases remaining between them. CDR3 size: 16 residues. Germline-derived CDR1 and CDR2 are MNHEY and SVGAGI. For the CDR3, the DNA is TGTGCCAGCAGTTACTCGTCCGGGAAGGGGGTAGGGCCCCAGCATTTT. Its translation is CASSYSSGKGVGPQHF.

The chain joins TRBV3-1 (or the pseudogene TRBV3-2) to TRBJ1-4; no reliable D call. This CDR3 is 15 amino acids long. Trimming left V 1 base short and J 8 bases short, with 14 bases between. Per the germline V gene, CDR1 is LGHDT and CDR2 is YNNKEL (reference sequence). DNA of the CDR3: TGTGCCAGCAGCCAAGGGGGAGCCCCAAAAGAAAAACTGTTTTTT. Protein: CASSQGGAPKEKLFF.

The V call is TRBV4-3, the J call TRBJ1-1; TRBD1 agrees at 10 bases. Germline V gene data show CDR1 as LGHNA and CDR2 as YSLEER. J gave up 5 bases and V 0 bases, and 0 bases lay outside the gene matches. The CDR3 is 14 amino acids. CDR3 region: CASSQEDRGTEAFF. The CDR3 coding sequence is TGCGCCAGCAGCCAAGAGGACAGGGGGACTGAAGCTTTCTTT.

This chain connects TRBV30 to TRBJ1-4; 9 bases are shared with TRBD1. Germline V lookup: CDR1 GTSNPN, CDR2 SVGIG (reference sequence). The CDR3 is 14 amino acids. V gave up 2 bases and J gave up 7 bases; unmatched junction bases: 5. For the CDR3, the DNA is TGTGCCTGGAGTAGGGACAGGGTGGGTGAAAAACTGTTTTTT. This gives the protein CAWSRDRVGEKLFF.

For this clone: Other DNA sequences in the sample encode the same CDR3. This CDR3 reads CASTNPGQGAGDEQYF. The CDR3 bases are TGTGCCAGCACAAATCCGGGACAGGGGGCGGGTGACGAGCAGTACTTC. This chain uses TRBV7-2 with TRBJ2-7; TRBD1 aligns across 12 bases. CDR1 is SGHTA, CDR2 FQGNSA, per germline. The ends lost 7 bases at V and 5 bases at J; junction bases unmatched: 12. This CDR3 has 16 amino acids.

Here the CDR3 reads CASSLDRRYEQYF. The CDR3 coding sequence is TGTGCCAGCAGCCTGGACAGGCGATACGAGCAGTACTTC. This chain links TRBV7-8 with TRBJ2-7, with 7 bases lining up with TRBD1. V was pared by 5 bases and J by 4 bases, with 5 bases of the junction left unmatched. Germline CDR1 is SGHVS and CDR2 is FQNEAQ. The CDR3 spans 13 residues.

This chain connects TRBV7-3 to TRBJ2-1; D not resolved. The CDR3 sequence is 12 residues long. Germline V CDR1 and CDR2: SGHTA, FQGTGA. The germline V and J ends were trimmed by 2 bases and 8 bases, with 7 bases remaining between them. The CDR3 spells CASSLGGDEQFF. As DNA, the CDR3 is TGTGCCAGCAGCTTAGGTGGGGATGAGCAGTTCTTC.

The chain uses TRBV12-3 or TRBV12-4 and TRBJ2-7; TRBD1 might be the D (6 bases). The CDR3 covers 13 residues. V was trimmed by 5 bases and J by 3 bases, leaving 11 bases between them. The DNA of the CDR3 is TGTGCCAGCAGTCCGGGACACTACTACGAGCAGTACTTC. It encodes CASSPGHYYEQYF.

The J gene is TRBJ2-7, the V gene TRBV5-1; 10 bases agree with TRBD2. The CDR3 is made up of 15 amino acids. The V gene's germline CDR1 is SGHRS and CDR2 YFSETQ. Trimming removed 4 bases from V and 4 bases from J; junction bases left unmatched: 8. CDR3 protein: CASSNLAGANYEQYF. Here the CDR3 DNA reads TGCGCCAGCAGCAATCTAGCGGGAGCAAATTACGAGCAGTACTTC.

The V and J genes are TRBV6-5 and TRBJ1-5, with D perhaps matching TRBD1 (6 bases). The CDR3 loop spans 13 amino acids. Trimming stripped 5 bases from V and 2 bases from J, with 7 bases between. Per germline, CDR1 MNHEY and CDR2 SVGAGI. As DNA, the CDR3 is TGTGCCAGCAGTCGACAGGGCAATCAGCCCCAGCATTTT. Translated, it gives CASSRQGNQPQHF.

The table lists this clone with a count of one. The chain has TRBV28 and TRBJ1-1; D gene uncertain. There are 16 residues in the CDR3. Per the germline V gene, CDR1 is MDHEN and CDR2 is SYDVKM. The ends were cut back, 3 bases at V and 3 bases at J, with 17 bases in the middle. The CDR3 protein is CASSFPLKGEDTEAFF. In DNA, the CDR3 is TGTGCCAGCAGTTTTCCCTTAAAAGGTGAGGACACTGAAGCTTTCTTT.

The chain has TRBV6-5 and TRBJ1-3; D may be TRBD1 (5 bases). The CDR3 is 13 residues long. V lost 5 bases and J lost 3, with 8 bases in between. Per the germline V gene, CDR1 is MNHEY and CDR2 is SVGAGI. CDR3 in amino acids: CASSQGSGNTIYF. CDR3 DNA sequence: TGTGCCAGCAGTCAGGGCAGTGGAAACACCATATATTTT.

Concerning this clone itself: At the DNA level, this CDR3 is encoded by other sequences in the same sample as well. The J gene is TRBJ1-1, the V gene TRBV5-1; D remains ambiguous. Germline CDR1 reads SGHRS; CDR2 reads YFSETQ. CDR3 size: 13 residues. The ends were cut back, 4 bases at V and 4 bases at J, with 11 bases in the middle. The CDR3 DNA is TGCGCCAGCAGCCTGGACGTGAGCACTGAAGCTTTCTTT. Protein sequence: CASSLDVSTEAFF.

In its sample, this clone was seen once. The chain's CDR3 is CASSLQNYEQYF. The DNA of the CDR3 is TGTGCCAGCTCACTCCAGAACTACGAGCAGTACTTC. V is TRBV18 and J is TRBJ2-7, with D uncertain. Trimming took 4 bases from V and 3 from J, leaving 7 bases between them. This CDR3 spans 12 amino acids. Germline loops: CDR1 KGHSH, CDR2 LQKENI.

The chain is built from TRBV10-3 and TRBJ2-7; TRBD1 is a possible D gene (5 bases). V was shortened by 4 bases and J by 3 bases, with 13 bases between the two germline ends. This CDR3 contains 14 residues. The V gene's germline CDR1 is ENHRY and CDR2 SYGVKD. Here the CDR3 reads CAISGRVQGYEQYF. As DNA, the CDR3 is TGTGCCATCAGTGGAAGGGTGCAGGGCTACGAGCAGTACTTC.

The table lists this clone with a few counts. This chain joins TRBV7-6 and TRBJ1-5; TRBD1 might be the D (6 bases). This CDR3 comprises 15 residues. CDR1 and CDR2 from the germline V gene are SGHVS and FNYEAQ. V was pared by 0 bases and J by 2 bases, with 8 bases between. CDR3 coding DNA: TGTGCCAGCAGCTTAGCAAGGGGGGGCAATCAGCCCCAGCATTTT. This encodes CASSLARGGNQPQHF.